These 14 T cell receptor beta chains were all obtained from the same sample, sequenced in a study of response to subunit inactivated influenza vaccine. In TCRdb, the RT-PCR reads were re-called with MiXCR into one record per CDR3 protein. The data contain around 490,000 distinct CDR3 sequences, less than 10% of them singletons. The specimen comprised PBMCs from blood, sampled around 25 months after vaccination. These receptors came from a man between 45 and 75 years old who received an inactivated influenza vaccine.

This clonotype was detected only a few times. This rearrangement joins TRBV5-1 to TRBJ2-7; the D gene is possibly TRBD2 (5 bases). V lost 5 bases, J lost 5 bases, and 17 bases lay in between. This CDR3 comprises 14 residues. Germline V gene data show CDR1 as SGHRS and CDR2 as YFSETQ. The CDR3 nucleotides read TGCGCCAGCAGTCAGGCCCGGGAAGAGGACGAGCAGTACTTC. This sequence encodes CASSQAREEDEQYF.

The V and J genes are TRBV6-2 or TRBV6-3 and TRBJ2-5, with 7 bases identical to TRBD1. Germline trimming cut 2 bases from V and 3 bases from J; bases unmatched to any gene: 3. The germline V gene encodes CDR1 MNHEY and CDR2 SVGEGT. This CDR3 has 14 residues. In DNA form, the CDR3 reads TGTGCCAGCAGTTACCTCGACAGGGAAGAGACCCAGTACTTC. As protein: CASSYLDREETQYF.

In regard to this clonotype: One junction end disagrees with the germline gene, perhaps due to a read error. This chain links TRBV9 with TRBJ2-7; a possible D gene is TRBD2 (6 bases). CDR3 size: 14 residues. The germline V gene encodes CDR1 SGDLS and CDR2 YYNGEE. This chain's CDR3 is CASSVKTGSDELYF. In DNA, the CDR3 is TGTGCCAGCAGCGTAAAGACCGGGAGTGACGAGCTGTACTTC.

The J gene is TRBJ2-5, the V gene TRBV7-6, with TRBD1 matching over 8 bases. The germline CDR1 and CDR2 sequences are SGHVS and FNYEAQ. The length of the CDR3 is 13 residues. With 4 bases clipped from V and 4 bases from J, the junction kept 2 bases outside the gene matches. CDR3 loop: CASSSDRVETQYF. CDR3 bases: TGTGCCAGCAGCTCGGACAGGGTAGAGACCCAGTACTTC.

This clonotype has just a few counts. The chain employs TRBV15 and TRBJ2-7, with 11 bases aligning to TRBD1. Trimming at V came to 4 bases and at J to 4 bases, leaving 3 bases not matched to a gene. The CDR3 is made up of 14 amino acids. Germline CDR1 reads LNHNV; CDR2 reads YYDKDF (reference sequence). CDR3 sequence reads: CATSTGTGGYEQYF. The CDR3 DNA reads TGTGCCACCAGCACCGGGACAGGGGGTTACGAGCAGTACTTC.

This rearrangement joins TRBV19 to TRBJ2-3; D is ambiguous. From germline, CDR1 is LNHDA and CDR2 SQIVND (reference sequence). This CDR3 is built from 11 residues. V was cut by 5 bases and J by 7 bases, with 7 bases left in between. The CDR3, as DNA: TGTGCCAGTAGTCTGACGAATACGCAGTATTTT. The encoded protein is CASSLTNTQYF.

The CDR3 region is CSARDIRGRDEQYF. Written as DNA, the CDR3 is TGCAGTGCTAGAGATATCCGGGGGCGCGACGAGCAGTACTTC. This sequence joins TRBV20-1 and TRBJ2-7; D tentatively reads TRBD1 or TRBD2 (6 bases each). CDR3 length equals 14 residues. Germline assignment: CDR1 DFQATT and CDR2 SNEGSKA (reference sequence). V lost 0 bases, J lost 5 bases, and 14 bases lay in between.

The chain employs TRBV3-1 and TRBJ1-6, with D unclear. Germline CDR1 is LGHDT and CDR2 is YNNKEL (reference sequence). The CDR3 is made up of 16 amino acids. V lost 0 bases and J 4 bases, leaving 10 bases between the germline ends. The CDR3 DNA reads as TGTGCCAGCAGCCAAGATTCGGGAGTGTATAATTCACCCCTCCACTTT. Translation: CASSQDSGVYNSPLHF. The variable domain in full, completed from reference TRBV3-1 and TRBJ1-6, reads DTAVSQTPKYLVTQMGNDKSIKCEQNLGHDTMYWYKQDSKKFLKIMFSYNNKELIINETVPNRFSPKSPDKAHLNLHINSLELGDSAVYFCASSQDSGVYNSPLHFGNGTRLTVT.

This clonotype has a count of ten or more. V is TRBV5-1 and J is TRBJ2-5, with D possibly TRBD1 on 6 matching bases. The V end was cut by 3 bases, the J end by 5 bases, with 11 bases between. The CDR3 runs to 13 residues. Germline V lookup: CDR1 SGHRS, CDR2 YFSETQ. This CDR3 is CASSSTGTETQYF. The DNA of the CDR3 is TGCGCCAGCAGCTCCACAGGGACGGAGACCCAGTACTTC.

The gene calls are TRBV19 and TRBJ1-2; D unresolved. V lost 8 bases, J lost 5 bases, and 9 bases lay in between. CDR1 is LNHDA and CDR2 is SQIVND in the germline V gene (reference sequence). This CDR3 spans 11 amino acids. DNA for the CDR3: TGTGCCAGTGGGCAGGTTTATGGCTACACCTTC. Amino acid sequence: CASGQVYGYTF.

This clonotype was observed a few times. The chain uses TRBV6-5 and TRBJ1-1; D not certain. CDR1 and CDR2 (germline): MNHEY, SVGAGI. This CDR3 comprises 14 residues. V lost 2 bases and J lost 3, with 10 bases in between. The CDR3 nucleotides are TGTGCCAGCAGTTACGTTTCAGGCCACACTGAAGCTTTCTTT. Protein product: CASSYVSGHTEAFF.

This clonotype has ten or more counts. The rearrangement uses TRBV4-1 and TRBJ1-6, with D unresolved. V lost 0 bases and J 6 bases, leaving 12 bases between the germline ends. The CDR3 loop spans 16 amino acids. The germline V gene has CDR1 MGHRA and CDR2 YSYEKL. The CDR3 spells CASSQDLGTVNSPLHF. The CDR3 DNA is TGCGCCAGCAGCCAAGATCTGGGAACAGTTAATTCACCCCTCCACTTT.

This clonotype was counted a few times. The gene calls are TRBV9 and TRBJ1-5, with TRBD1 matching over 11 bases. Germline V gene lookup returns CDR1 SGDLS and CDR2 YYNGEE. V dropped 0 bases and J dropped 2; count of bases not matched to a gene: 4. The length of the CDR3 is 17 residues. DNA of the CDR3: TGTGCCAGCAGCGTAGGGACAGGGGGCGCTGGCAATCAGCCCCAGCATTTT. The encoded protein is CASSVGTGGAGNQPQHF.

In its sample, this clonotype was seen a few times. The gene calls are TRBV10-3 and TRBJ2-7; maybe TRBD1 (5 bases). This CDR3 has 12 amino acids. V shed 4 bases and J shed 7 bases, with 11 bases lying between them. In germline, CDR1 is ENHRY, CDR2 SYGVKD. CDR3 loop: CAISGTGLEQYF. The CDR3 DNA sequence: TGTGCCATCAGTGGCACAGGTCTGGAGCAGTACTTC.